What follows are 10 T cell receptor beta chains derived from one specimen sequenced in a study of tumor-infiltrating lymphocytes in localized non-small cell lung cancer. Clones were sequenced by immunoSEQ multiplex PCR, and TCRdb holds only the in-frame ones, with some missing. The sample has nearly 9,500 clones, approximately 82% seen once; the top ten hold approximately 7%. The sequenced sample consisted of uninvolved lung tissue not adjacent to the tumor. All receptors derive from a human donor with non-small cell lung cancer.

J is TRBJ1-1 and V is TRBV14, with 10 bases fitting TRBD1. V gave up 6 bases and J gave up 3 bases; unmatched junction bases: 7. The CDR3 loop spans 15 amino acids. Looked up from germline, CDR1 is SGHDN and CDR2 is FVKESK. The CDR3 region is CASSRQGARDTEAFF. CDR3 in DNA: TGTGCCAGCAGTCGACAGGGGGCTCGGGACACTGAAGCTTTCTTT.

V is TRBV10-2 and J is TRBJ2-7; 8 positions agree with TRBD1. The CDR3 length is 12 residues. With 8 bases clipped from V and 5 bases from J, the junction kept 5 bases outside the gene matches. The V gene's germline CDR1 is WSHSY and CDR2 SAAADI. The CDR3 reads CASWTGYNEQYF. In DNA, the CDR3 is TGCGCCAGCTGGACAGGGTACAACGAGCAGTACTTC.

This chain connects TRBV9 to TRBJ1-1; TRBD1 is a possible D gene (5 bases). The CDR3 is 15 residues long. V lost 3 bases and J lost 3, with 15 bases in between. CDR1 is SGDLS, CDR2 YYNGEE, per germline. CDR3 in amino acids: CASSAFGGWDTEAFF. In DNA, the CDR3 is TGTGCCAGCAGCGCGTTCGGGGGGTGGGACACTGAAGCTTTCTTT.

The chain carries TRBV5-4 and TRBJ2-5; D is unresolved. The CDR3 has 14 amino acids. V lost 0 bases to trimming and J lost 3 bases, with 9 bases between them. Germline CDR1 and CDR2: SGHNT and YYREEE (reference sequence). This CDR3 is CASSLATQKETQYF. DNA of the CDR3: TGTGCCAGCAGCTTGGCCACGCAAAAAGAGACCCAGTACTTC.

V and J are TRBV19 and TRBJ1-4, with TRBD1 matching over 12 bases. The CDR3 is made up of 13 amino acids. Germline V gene lookup returns CDR1 LNHDA and CDR2 SQIVND (reference sequence). Trimming cost V 8 bases and J 8 bases; bases outside gene matches: 3. Here the CDR3 DNA reads TGTGCCAGTTCCGGGACAGGGGGCGAAAAACTGTTTTTT. Its translation: CASSGTGGEKLFF.

This clone qualifies as medium-sized. This chain links TRBV4-2 with TRBJ2-7, with a weak D call TRBD2 (5 bases). CDR3 length: 15 amino acids. Germline V lookup: CDR1 LGHNA, CDR2 YNFKEQ. Trimming took off 0 bases at V and 4 bases at J, with 13 bases between the two ends. CDR3 protein: CASSQESQEAYEQYF. The CDR3 DNA reads as TGTGCCAGCAGCCAAGAAAGCCAGGAGGCATACGAGCAGTACTTC.

The rearrangement joins TRBV30 to TRBJ1-4, with D tentatively TRBD1 (5 bases). Germline CDR1 reads GTSNPN; CDR2 reads SVGIG (reference sequence). CDR3 size: 17 residues. V gave up 8 bases and J gave up 0 bases, with 22 bases separating them. CDR3 in amino acids: CALGPTGSFPTNEKLFF. CDR3 DNA: TGTGCCCTGGGACCTACCGGGAGTTTTCCAACTAATGAAAAACTGTTTTTT.

The rearrangement links TRBV27 to TRBJ1-1; tentatively, D is TRBD1 (5 bases). Per germline, CDR1 MNHEY and CDR2 SMNVEV (reference sequence). V gave up 8 bases and J gave up 0 bases, with 7 bases separating them. CDR3 length: 12 amino acids. The CDR3 sequence is CASRQMNTEAFF. Written as DNA, the CDR3 is TGTGCCAGCCGACAGATGAACACTGAAGCTTTCTTT.

CDR3 DNA: TGTGCCAGCAGTGGCAGGGGCACCTACGAGCAGTACTTC. It is translated as CASSGRGTYEQYF. The chain recombines TRBV11-2 with TRBJ2-7; the D gene is possibly TRBD1 (6 bases). This CDR3 is 13 amino acids long. Germline CDR1 is SGHAT and CDR2 is FQNNGV. The V and J ends lost 6 bases and 2 bases respectively, with 11 bases between them.

The J gene is TRBJ2-1, the V gene TRBV5-1; D is possibly TRBD1 (7 bases). The CDR3 contains 17 residues. V lost 5 bases and J lost 8, with 26 bases in between. Germline V gives CDR1 SGHRS, CDR2 YFSETQ. Written as DNA, the CDR3 is TGCGCCAGCAGTGACCTTAGTGGGAGGTGGGGGACAGATGAGCAGTTCTTC. Translated, it gives CASSDLSGRWGTDEQFF.